The 27 T cell receptor beta chains reported below all come from one sample, sequenced in a study of T cell responses to AZD1222 COVID-19 vaccine. Sequenced by immunoSEQ multiplex PCR; TCRdb stores in-frame clones only, minus some. The data show about 82,000 clones, with over 90% seen just once and about 5.2% held by the top ten. The source material was peripheral blood, sampled on day 0 of AZD1222 vaccination. These receptors were collected from an adult in good health.

The chain is built from TRBV6-2 or TRBV6-3 and TRBJ2-1, with 11 positions matching TRBD2. CDR1 and CDR2 (germline): MNHEY, SVGEGT. The CDR3 contains 21 residues. Trimming removed 0 bases from V and 2 bases from J; junction bases left unmatched: 15. CDR3 nucleotide sequence: TGTGCCAGCAGTTACTCCCTTATCCCGACTAGCGGGGCCAAACCCTACAATGAGCAGTTCTTC. Translating it yields CASSYSLIPTSGAKPYNEQFF.

Concerning this clone: Germline and junction disagree at one end, which may indicate a read error. The rearrangement uses TRBV2 and TRBJ2-7; the D gene is possibly TRBD1 (6 bases). The CDR3 extends over 12 amino acids. Looked up from germline, CDR1 is SNHLY and CDR2 is FYNNEI. The CDR3 region is CASNNGRDTLGF. The CDR3 bases are TGTGCCAGCAACAATGGTAGGGACACCCTTGGGTTC.

The rearrangement joins TRBV9 to TRBJ2-2; no firm D call. Trimming stripped 2 bases from V and 5 bases from J, with 1 base between. Germline CDR1 SGDLS, CDR2 YYNGEE. The CDR3 extends over 11 amino acids. For the CDR3, the DNA is TGTGCCAGCAGCGTTACCGGGGAGCTGTTTTTT. Its protein product is CASSVTGELFF.

This clone was picked up one time. This sequence joins TRBV15 and TRBJ2-7; TRBD1 or TRBD2 may be the D gene (5 bases each). V was shortened by 1 base and J by 0 bases, with 13 bases between the two germline ends. CDR3 length equals 16 residues. CDR1 and CDR2 from the germline V gene are LNHNV and YYDKDF (reference sequence). The DNA of the CDR3 is TGTGCCACCAGCAGAGGACTATCGGGGCACTCCTACGAGCAGTACTTC. Its protein product is CATSRGLSGHSYEQYF.

The rearrangement links TRBV21-1 to TRBJ1-1. TRBV21-1 corresponds to a pseudogene. This CDR3 comprises 16 residues. DNA for the CDR3: TGTGCCAGCAGCAAAGCGCTTTGTGTAATTGGCACTGAAGCTTTCTTT. Its protein product is CASSKALCVIGTEAFF.

The rearrangement joins TRBV6-5 to TRBJ1-2; 8 bases align to TRBD1. The CDR3 sequence is 13 residues long. The germline V gene encodes CDR1 MNHEY and CDR2 SVGAGI. With V trimmed by 8 bases and J by 4 bases, 6 bases remained unmatched. The CDR3 here is CASLDRVGYGYTF. DNA for the CDR3: TGTGCCAGCCTGGACAGGGTTGGCTATGGCTACACCTTC.

This clone occurred a few times. The V and J genes are TRBV7-2 and TRBJ1-4; possibly TRBD1 for D (5 bases). Trimming took 5 bases from V and 3 from J, leaving 13 bases between them. The CDR3 is 15 amino acids. CDR1 and CDR2 (germline): SGHTA, FQGNSA. The CDR3 protein is CASSLSGSANEKLFF. CDR3 bases: TGTGCCAGCAGCCTCTCAGGGTCGGCTAATGAAAAACTGTTTTTT.

The chain has TRBV3-1 (or the pseudogene TRBV3-2) and TRBJ2-1; TRBD2 might be the D (5 bases). Germline CDR1 reads LGHDT; CDR2 reads YNNKEL (reference sequence). The V end lost 1 base, the J end lost 8 bases, and 18 bases lay between the germline ends. The CDR3 runs to 16 residues. The CDR3 region has the DNA TGTGCCAGCAGCCAAGGTGCGGTTTCGGGGTTCGATGAGCAGTTCTTC. This encodes CASSQGAVSGFDEQFF.

The V call is TRBV7-9, the J call TRBJ1-1; maybe TRBD1 (5 bases). The V gene lost 3 bases and the J gene lost 4 bases, with 9 bases spanning the gap. The CDR3 covers 13 residues. The germline CDR1 and CDR2 sequences are SEHNR and FQNEAQ (reference sequence). The CDR3 DNA is TGTGCCAGCAGCTTCGAGAGGGGCACTGAAGCTTTCTTT. Amino acids: CASSFERGTEAFF.

The rearrangement joins TRBV9 to TRBJ2-7, with 7 bases identical to TRBD2. The CDR3 covers 15 residues. Germline V gives CDR1 SGDLS, CDR2 YYNGEE. J gave up 3 bases and V 0 bases, and 6 bases lay outside the gene matches. DNA for the CDR3: TGTGCCAGCAGCGTAGCGGGGACGGGGGGCTACGAGCAGTACTTC. Residues: CASSVAGTGGYEQYF.

The rearrangement links TRBV28 to TRBJ2-2, with a tentative D call TRBD1 (6 bases). Germline loops: CDR1 MDHEN, CDR2 SYDVKM. Trimming took off 4 bases at V and 1 base at J, with 10 bases between the two ends. The CDR3 runs to 15 residues. The CDR3 sequence: CASSSGTLNTGELFF. The CDR3 region has the DNA TGTGCCAGCAGTTCCGGGACACTGAACACCGGGGAGCTGTTTTTT.

This rearrangement joins TRBV3-1 (or the pseudogene TRBV3-2) to TRBJ1-1, with D possibly matching TRBD1 (5 bases). The V and J ends lost 4 bases and 6 bases respectively, with 12 bases between them. CDR1 LGHDT and CDR2 YNNKEL come from the germline V gene (reference sequence). The CDR3 spans 13 residues. The CDR3 region has the DNA TGTGCCAGCAGCCGGGAATGGGGGGCTGAAGCTTTCTTT. Translated, it gives CASSREWGAEAFF.

V is TRBV7-8 and J is TRBJ2-5, with D tentatively TRBD1 or TRBD2 (5 bases each). The CDR3 spans 14 residues. CDR1 and CDR2 from the germline V gene are SGHVS and FQNEAQ. V dropped 3 bases and J dropped 5 bases, with 13 bases sitting between them. The CDR3, as DNA: TGTGCCAGCAGCTTCCCCATGGGGGAGGAGACCCAGTACTTC. Its translation is CASSFPMGEETQYF.

This chain uses TRBV10-3 with TRBJ1-1; D gene ambiguous. CDR3 length equals 14 residues. From germline, CDR1 is ENHRY and CDR2 SYGVKD. Trimming left V 3 bases short and J 5 bases short, with 13 bases between. The CDR3 here is CAISDSHLDTEAFF. CDR3 in DNA: TGTGCCATCAGTGATTCTCATCTGGATACTGAAGCTTTCTTT.

This clone appeared a few times. The chain carries TRBV28 and TRBJ1-4, with D maybe TRBD1 (6 bases). The germline V gene has CDR1 MDHEN and CDR2 SYDVKM. CDR3 size: 17 residues. Trimming took 5 bases from V and 7 from J, leaving 23 bases between them. CDR3: CASSPKAFLTGSEKLFF. The DNA of the CDR3 is TGTGCCAGCAGTCCCAAAGCCTTCCTGACAGGTAGTGAAAAACTGTTTTTT.

The chain carries TRBV19 and TRBJ1-3, with D hard to call. The V end was cut by 1 base, the J end by 3 bases, with 7 bases between. The germline gives CDR1 LNHDA, CDR2 SQIVND (reference sequence). CDR3 size: 14 residues. CDR3 sequence reads: CASSIGADGNTIYF. The CDR3 nucleotides read TGTGCCAGTAGTATAGGGGCAGATGGAAACACCATATATTTT.

The rearrangement joins TRBV10-3 to TRBJ1-6; TRBD1 matches at 7 bases. This CDR3 contains 14 residues. CDR1 is ENHRY, CDR2 SYGVKD, per germline. With 4 bases clipped from V and 7 bases from J, the junction kept 4 bases outside the gene matches. The CDR3 is CAISGGQKNSPLHF. The CDR3 region has the DNA TGTGCCATCAGTGGGGGACAGAAAAATTCACCCCTCCACTTT.

This sequence joins TRBV6-1 and TRBJ2-7; TRBD1 agrees at 8 bases. CDR3 length equals 15 residues. Germline CDR1 MNHNS, CDR2 SASEGT. The J segment lost 5 bases and the V segment lost 3 bases, leaving 9 bases of the junction unmatched. DNA of the CDR3: TGTGCCAGCAGTGATACCCCGGACAGGGTCCACGAGCAGTACTTC. Its protein is CASSDTPDRVHEQYF.

The chain is built from TRBV5-4 and TRBJ2-3; TRBD2 matches 10 bases. This CDR3 has 16 residues. The germline V gene has CDR1 SGHNT and CDR2 YYREEE (reference sequence). V shed 4 bases and J 3 bases; nucleotides not matched to a gene: 8. CDR3 nucleotides: TGTGCCAGCAGCGGGACTCGGACTAGCGGTACAGATACGCAGTATTTT. Encoded protein: CASSGTRTSGTDTQYF.

The CDR3 coding sequence is TGTGCCAGCAGCTTGTCCCGAGTCTCCTACAATGAGCAGTTCTTC. Encoded protein: CASSLSRVSYNEQFF. V gene TRBV5-4 combines with J gene TRBJ2-1; unclear D gene. The length of the CDR3 is 15 residues. Deletions cut 1 base from V and 0 bases from J, with 8 bases between. Germline V gene lookup returns CDR1 SGHNT and CDR2 YYREEE (reference sequence).

The genes are TRBV18 and TRBJ2-7; the D is unclear. The CDR3 is 13 residues long. Germline V gene lookup returns CDR1 KGHSH and CDR2 LQKENI. V was trimmed by 4 bases and J by 3 bases, leaving 10 bases between them. DNA for the CDR3: TGTGCCAGCTCACGTGCGGCCGGCTACGAGCAGTACTTC. Encoded protein: CASSRAAGYEQYF.

This clone was observed once. The chain links TRBV12-5 to TRBJ2-2; no clear D gene. CDR1 and CDR2 from the germline V gene are LGHNT and FRNRAP. There are 17 residues in the CDR3. The V gene lost 7 bases and the J gene lost 6 bases, with 24 bases spanning the gap. CDR3 loop: CASVNSAGPLRPGELFF. CDR3 in DNA: TGTGCTAGTGTCAATTCCGCCGGGCCTTTGAGACCCGGGGAGCTGTTTTTT.

This chain uses TRBV27 with TRBJ2-7, with D perhaps TRBD1 (5 bases). There are 14 residues in the CDR3. With 5 bases removed from V and 0 bases from J, the gap between germline ends came to 11 bases. Germline V gene sequence: CDR1 MNHEY, CDR2 SMNVEV (reference sequence). The DNA for the CDR3 is TGTGCCAGCAGTCCAGGGCCTTCCTCCTACGAGCAGTACTTC. Its protein product is CASSPGPSSYEQYF.

The sample holds a few counts of this clone. The genes are TRBV28 and TRBJ2-7; 7 bases line up with TRBD1. V lost 4 bases to trimming and J lost 4 bases; unmatched junction nucleotides: 7. Per germline, CDR1 MDHEN and CDR2 SYDVKM. The CDR3 is 14 residues long. The CDR3 DNA is TGTGCCAGCAGTTGGACAGGTGGGGATTACGAGCAGTACTTC. Translated, it gives CASSWTGGDYEQYF.

The chain joins TRBV28 to TRBJ2-2; tentatively, D is TRBD1 (5 bases). Trimming stripped 3 bases from V and 5 bases from J, with 16 bases between. This CDR3 has 16 amino acids. Germline CDR1 is MDHEN and CDR2 is SYDVKM. The CDR3 protein is CASSFWNDKGTGELFF. The CDR3 nucleotides are TGTGCCAGCAGTTTTTGGAACGACAAGGGGACCGGGGAGCTGTTTTTT. The variable domain in full, completed from reference TRBV28 and TRBJ2-2, reads DVKVTQSSRYLVKRTGEKVFLECVQDMDHENMFWYRQDPGLGLRLIYFSYDVKMKEKGDIPEGYSVSREKKERFSLILESASTNQTSMYLCASSFWNDKGTGELFFGEGSRLTVL.

This chain connects TRBV19 to TRBJ1-6; 8 bases map to TRBD1. CDR3 length: 15 residues. V shed 9 bases and J 7 bases; nucleotides not matched to a gene: 11. Looked up from germline, CDR1 is LNHDA and CDR2 is SQIVND (reference sequence). For the CDR3, the DNA is TGTGCCAGCAGGTCCGGTGGACAGGGAAATTCACCCCTCCACTTT. It is translated as CASRSGGQGNSPLHF.

V and J are TRBV19 and TRBJ2-6; D not resolved. With 3 bases removed from V and 0 bases from J, the gap between germline ends came to 3 bases. The CDR3 length is 14 residues. The V gene's germline CDR1 is LNHDA and CDR2 SQIVND (reference sequence). CDR3 loop: CASSMNSGANVLTF. The DNA for the CDR3 is TGTGCCAGTAGTATGAACTCTGGGGCCAACGTCCTGACTTTC.